This T cell receptor (beta chain) was obtained from a study of T cell clonotyping in hematopoietic cell transplantation. Assay: immunoSEQ multiplex PCR; the TCRdb copy retains only in-frame clones and omits some. The sample lists several thousand clones, about 26% occurring once. This CDR3 is built from 13 residues. Germline CDR1 reads MNHEY; CDR2 reads SVGAGI. The V end was cut by 9 bases, the J end by 4 bases, with 15 bases between. With regard to this clone: The target antigen is unknown.

Overall study findings and caveats: Recipient TCR diversity dropped after transplant; expanded clonotypes rose from day 30 to 180.

This rearrangement joins TRBV6-5 to TRBJ1-2, with a weak D call TRBD1 (6 bases). The specimen comprised peripheral blood mononuclear cells, sampled 180 days after allogeneic stem cell transplant. This receptor was identified in a male patient aged 40 to 50 who had an allogeneic stem cell transplant from an unrelated donor, so the T cells may come from the graft donor. Some clones in this sample may be carry-over from other donors' samples. Here the CDR3 reads CASYRVGIYGYTF. CDR3 bases: TGTGCCAGTTACAGGGTCGGGATCTATGGCTACACCTTC.